These 16 T cell receptor beta chains originate from one sample sequenced in a study of cytomegalovirus exposure and HLA in healthy donors. Vbeta (60) and Jbeta (13) primers were used in the PCR. Clones were read by immunoSEQ multiplex PCR, and TCRdb kept only the in-frame ones, dropping some. This table has about 130,000 clones, about two thirds appearing once. The source material was PBMCs. These receptors were collected from a woman aged 55-70 years in good health and CMV-seropositive.

This clone turned up a few times. The rearrangement links TRBV9 to TRBJ2-6, with D possibly being TRBD1 (5 bases). CDR1 is SGDLS and CDR2 is YYNGEE in the germline V gene. This CDR3 spans 15 amino acids. The V gene lost 4 bases and the J gene lost 0 bases, with 8 bases spanning the gap. The CDR3: CASSPQGSGANVLTF. The CDR3 region has the DNA TGTGCCAGCAGCCCCCAGGGCTCTGGGGCCAACGTCCTGACTTTC.

V usage is TRBV15 and J usage is TRBJ1-5; 7 positions agree with TRBD1. Trimming cost V 3 bases and J 15 bases; bases outside gene matches: 17. The CDR3 covers 15 residues. Germline values: CDR1 LNHNV, CDR2 YYDKDF (reference sequence). The CDR3 sequence is CATSSSGTAASKRHF. The CDR3 DNA is TGTGCCACCAGCAGCTCCGGGACAGCGGCCTCTAAGAGGCATTTT. The whole variable domain, remainder taken from reference TRBV15 and TRBJ1-5, is DAMVIQNPRYQVTQFGKPVTLSCSQTLNHNVMYWYQQKSSQAPKLLFHYYDKDFNNEADTPDNFQSRRPNTSFCFLDIRSPGLGDTAMYLCATSSSGTAASKRHFGDGTRLSIL.

Only a few counts were recorded for this clone. The CDR3 DNA sequence: TGTGCCAGCAGTTACTCGTCACAGGGCTATGGCTACACCTTC. Its translation is CASSYSSQGYGYTF. The chain carries TRBV6-6 and TRBJ1-2; maybe TRBD1 (6 bases). Germline V gene sequence: CDR1 MNHNY, CDR2 SVGAGI (reference sequence). CDR3 length: 14 residues. The ends were cut back, 0 bases at V and 4 bases at J, with 9 bases in the middle.

This sequence joins TRBV5-4 and TRBJ1-1; 11 bases agree with TRBD1. This CDR3 spans 15 amino acids. Per germline, CDR1 SGHNT and CDR2 YYREEE (reference sequence). Trimming removed 3 bases from V and 4 bases from J; junction bases left unmatched: 5. The CDR3 DNA follows: TGTGCCAGCAGCTCGCCGGGACAGGGGGGCACTGAAGCTTTCTTT. Amino acid sequence: CASSSPGQGGTEAFF.

This chain links TRBV13 with TRBJ2-5; tentative D call: TRBD1 (6 bases). This CDR3 spans 18 amino acids. Germline V gives CDR1 PRHDT, CDR2 FYEKMQ (reference sequence). The V end was cut by 1 base, the J end by 5 bases, with 23 bases between. This CDR3 is CASSLAQRGLVTDETQYF. Written as DNA, the CDR3 is TGTGCCAGCAGCTTAGCACAGAGGGGGTTGGTAACAGACGAGACCCAGTACTTC.

CDR3 in amino acids: CASSPGGTGVSGNTIYF. In DNA, the CDR3 is TGTGCCAGCTCACCCGGAGGGACAGGAGTCTCTGGAAACACCATATATTTT. The chain combines TRBV18 with TRBJ1-3; TRBD1 matches at 8 bases. The J segment lost 0 bases and the V segment lost 3 bases, leaving 7 bases of the junction unmatched. The germline CDR1 and CDR2 sequences are KGHSH and LQKENI. CDR3 length equals 17 residues.

The rearrangement links TRBV11-2 to TRBJ1-2; 8 bases are a match to TRBD1. The length of the CDR3 is 14 residues. Germline V gene lookup returns CDR1 SGHAT and CDR2 FQNNGV. V shed 4 bases, J shed 7 bases, and the junction held 8 bases outside the gene matches. The CDR3: CASSSNDRGAGYTF. The CDR3 DNA is TGTGCCAGCAGCTCGAACGACAGGGGAGCTGGCTACACCTTC.

The table lists this clone with a few counts. The gene calls are TRBV28 and TRBJ1-5; D is uncertain. The CDR3 spans 11 residues. Germline lookup yields CDR1 MDHEN and CDR2 SYDVKM. Trimming left V 6 bases short and J 3 bases short, with 3 bases between. The CDR3 coding sequence is TGTGCCAGCAGCTTCAATCAGCCCCAGCATTTT. It codes for CASSFNQPQHF. Filled out from reference TRBV28 and TRBJ1-5, the complete variable domain reads DVKVTQSSRYLVKRTGEKVFLECVQDMDHENMFWYRQDPGLGLRLIYFSYDVKMKEKGDIPEGYSVSREKKERFSLILESASTNQTSMYLCASSFNQPQHFGDGTRLSIL.

The chain recombines TRBV11-3 with TRBJ2-7, with 7 bases matching TRBD1. Germline trimming cut 3 bases from V and 3 bases from J; bases unmatched to any gene: 2. The CDR3 loop spans 13 amino acids. Per germline, CDR1 SGHNT and CDR2 YENEEA. CDR3 nucleotides: TGTGCCAGCAGCTTGCGGACAGGCTACGAGCAGTACTTC. This sequence encodes CASSLRTGYEQYF.

The rearrangement uses TRBV10-3 and TRBJ1-2, with D unclear. The CDR3 totals 14 residues. The germline gives CDR1 ENHRY, CDR2 SYGVKD. The V and J ends lost 3 bases and 6 bases respectively, with 14 bases between them. CDR3 in DNA: TGTGCCATCAGTGATCAACAGCATGACGATGGCTACACCTTC. Translated: CAISDQQHDDGYTF.

This clone was seen a few times. The chain has TRBV11-3 and TRBJ1-1, with 7 bases matching TRBD1. The CDR3 length is 14 residues. V gave up 5 bases and J gave up 3 bases; unmatched junction bases: 6. Germline V gives CDR1 SGHNT, CDR2 YENEEA. The CDR3 DNA is TGTGCCAGCAGCAGCTTCGACAGGGACACTGAAGCTTTCTTT. Translation gives CASSSFDRDTEAFF.

The chain is built from TRBV25-1 and TRBJ1-2, with a possible D match to TRBD1 (5 bases). The germline V and J ends were trimmed by 5 bases and 3 bases, with 16 bases remaining between them. Per the germline V gene, CDR1 is MGHDK and CDR2 is SYGVNS. CDR3 length equals 15 residues. The CDR3 here is CASSFTQTADYGYTF. The CDR3 DNA follows: TGTGCCAGCAGTTTCACTCAGACAGCCGACTATGGCTACACCTTC.

CDR3 sequence (DNA): TGTGCCAGCAGCGTGTCCGCGGGAACAGATACGCAGTATTTT. Protein sequence: CASSVSAGTDTQYF. The J gene is TRBJ2-3, the V gene TRBV9, with D possibly matching TRBD2 (6 bases). The CDR3 consists of 14 residues. From germline, CDR1 is SGDLS and CDR2 YYNGEE. V was trimmed by 2 bases and J by 3 bases, leaving 10 bases between them.

This clone came up once. The rearrangement uses TRBV2 and TRBJ2-1; D perhaps matches TRBD1 (6 bases). Between the trimmed V and J ends, which lost 7 bases and 6 bases, there was a span of 13 bases. From germline, CDR1 is SNHLY and CDR2 FYNNEI. This CDR3 has 13 amino acids. The CDR3 loop is CASTVLQGNEQFF. The CDR3 DNA sequence: TGTGCCAGCACGGTGTTACAGGGCAATGAGCAGTTCTTC.

The V and J genes are TRBV7-8 and TRBJ1-2, with 9 bases lining up with TRBD1. Germline V gene sequence: CDR1 SGHVS, CDR2 FQNEAQ. The CDR3 is 16 amino acids. Trimming removed 1 base from V and 2 bases from J; junction bases left unmatched: 5. Written as DNA, the CDR3 is TGTGCCAGCAGCTTAGGCAAGGACAGGGGAAACTATGGCTACACCTTC. The encoded protein is CASSLGKDRGNYGYTF.

V usage is TRBV7-2 and J usage is TRBJ1-4; D perhaps matches TRBD1 (6 bases). Trimming removed 6 bases at V and 8 bases at J, with 16 bases between. Germline-derived CDR1 and CDR2 are SGHTA and FQGNSA. CDR3 size: 14 residues. CDR3 sequence: CASSPLQGLEKLFF. DNA for the CDR3: TGTGCCAGCAGTCCTTTACAGGGTTTAGAAAAACTGTTTTTT.